This T cell receptor (beta chain) emerged from a study of blood T cell repertoires in COVID-19. Looking at the study overall: COVID-19 samples, acute and convalescent, were from the United States, Italy and Spain. From T cells, B-cell-depleted T cells, or PBMCs came the material, which was cDNA or gDNA.

This CDR3 spans 15 amino acids. CDR1 and CDR2 (germline): MRHNA, SNTAGT. V trimming: 4 bases; J trimming: 6 bases; junction bases outside the gene matches: 10. Enrollment of patients from Seattle took place during active infection, with longitudinal follow-up. TCRdb's copy holds only in-frame clones and misses some; the assay was immunoSEQ multiplex PCR. The data show about 130,000 clones, approximately 74% seen once. The chain is built from TRBV6-4 and TRBJ1-2; 8 bases agree with TRBD1. The sample comprised peripheral blood. The receptor comes from a man at least 80 years old with COVID-19, enrolled during active disease. CDR3: CASSALPDRVHGYTF. DNA of the CDR3: TGTGCCAGCAGTGCCCTTCCGGACAGGGTCCATGGCTACACCTTC.